This T cell receptor (beta chain) was sequenced in a study of T cells in Graves' hyperthyroidism and ophthalmopathy. At the level of the study: Peripheral blood sampling occurred at initial diagnosis, before any treatment. Whole-study results and caveats: Most thyroid clonotypes with frequency above 0.001 were detected in blood.

The germline V gene encodes CDR1 SGHTA and CDR2 FQGNSA. The ends lost 4 bases at V and 17 bases at J; junction bases unmatched: 12. CDR3 length: 14 amino acids. In patients aged 18 to 65, hyperthyroidism was newly diagnosed, with duration under 2 months. This sample holds PBMCs from under 11 ml fresh peripheral blood. RNA transcripts were the template for amplifying TCR beta CDR3 regions. HTBI primers were the set used in a first-round RT-PCR of the TCR CDR3. MiXCR, applied by TCRdb to the multiplex PCR reads, yields one record per CDR3 protein. Of roughly 200,000 distinct CDR3 sequences listed, about a sixth are singletons. With respect to this clonotype: Its antigen remains unknown.

This receptor was taken from a man aged 35-49 years with Graves' hyperthyroidism. The sample consisted of blood. This chain joins TRBV7-2 and TRBJ2-6, with 9 bases identical to TRBD1. In DNA, the CDR3 is TGTGCCAGCAGCTCAGGGACAGGGTCCAGGCTCTTGACTTTC. It specifies CASSSGTGSRLLTF. The variable domain in full, completed from reference TRBV7-2 and TRBJ2-6, reads GAGVSQSPSNKVTEKGKDVELRCDPISGHTALYWYRQSLGQGLEFLIYFQGNSAPDKSGLPSDRFSAERTGGSVSTLTIQRTQQEDSAVYLCASSSGTGSRLLTFGAGSRLTVL.